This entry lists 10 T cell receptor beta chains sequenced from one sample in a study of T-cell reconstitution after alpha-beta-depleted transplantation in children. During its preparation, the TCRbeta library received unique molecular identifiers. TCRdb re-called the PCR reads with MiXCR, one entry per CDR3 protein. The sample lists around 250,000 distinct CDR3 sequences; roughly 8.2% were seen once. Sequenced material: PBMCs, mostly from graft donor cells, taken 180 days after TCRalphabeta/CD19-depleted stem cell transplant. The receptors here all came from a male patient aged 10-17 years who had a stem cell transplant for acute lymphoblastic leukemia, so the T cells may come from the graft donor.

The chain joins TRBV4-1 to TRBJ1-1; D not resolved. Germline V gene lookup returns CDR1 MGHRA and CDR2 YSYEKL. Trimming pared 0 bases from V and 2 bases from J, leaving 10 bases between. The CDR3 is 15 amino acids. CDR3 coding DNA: TGCGCCAGCAGCCAAGATCCGCGGCCCAACACTGAAGCTTTCTTT. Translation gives CASSQDPRPNTEAFF.

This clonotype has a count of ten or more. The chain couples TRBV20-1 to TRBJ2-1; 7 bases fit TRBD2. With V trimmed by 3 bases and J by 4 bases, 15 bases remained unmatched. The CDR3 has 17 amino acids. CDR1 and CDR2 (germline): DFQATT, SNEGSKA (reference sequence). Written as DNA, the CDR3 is TGCAGTGCTAGTGCATTACCGACTAGCTTAAATTACAATGAGCAGTTCTTC. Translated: CSASALPTSLNYNEQFF.

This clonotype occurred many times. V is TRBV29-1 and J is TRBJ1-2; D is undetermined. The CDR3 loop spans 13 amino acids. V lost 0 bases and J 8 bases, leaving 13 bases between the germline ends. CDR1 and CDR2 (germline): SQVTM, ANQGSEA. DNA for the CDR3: TGCAGCGTTGAAGAGCCCCGTGGGGAAGGCTACACCTTC. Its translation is CSVEEPRGEGYTF.

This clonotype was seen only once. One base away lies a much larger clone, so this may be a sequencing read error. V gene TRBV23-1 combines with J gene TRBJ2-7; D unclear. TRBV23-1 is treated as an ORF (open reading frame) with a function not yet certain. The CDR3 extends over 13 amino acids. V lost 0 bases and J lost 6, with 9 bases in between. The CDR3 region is CASSQSRRCEQYF. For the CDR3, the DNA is TGCGCCAGCAGTCAATCCAGAAGGTGCGAGCAGTACTTC.

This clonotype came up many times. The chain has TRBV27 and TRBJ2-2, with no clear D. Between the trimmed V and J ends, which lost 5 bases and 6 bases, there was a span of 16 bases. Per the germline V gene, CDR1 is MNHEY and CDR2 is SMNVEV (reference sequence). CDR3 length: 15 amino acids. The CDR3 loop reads CASSLDLAGPGELFF. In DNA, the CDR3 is TGTGCCAGCAGTCTCGACCTGGCCGGACCCGGGGAGCTGTTTTTT.

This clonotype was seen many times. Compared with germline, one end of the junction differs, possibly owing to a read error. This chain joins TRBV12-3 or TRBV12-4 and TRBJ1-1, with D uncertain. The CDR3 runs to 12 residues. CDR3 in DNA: TGTGCCAGCAGACTTTCGAACTCTGAAGCTTTCTTT. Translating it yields CASRLSNSEAFF.

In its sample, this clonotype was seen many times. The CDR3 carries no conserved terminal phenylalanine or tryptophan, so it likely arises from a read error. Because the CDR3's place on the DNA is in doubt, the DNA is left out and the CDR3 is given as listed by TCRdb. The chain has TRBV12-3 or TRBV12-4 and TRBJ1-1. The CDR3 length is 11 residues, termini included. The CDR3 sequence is CASSSREGSRD.

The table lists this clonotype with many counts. DNA for the CDR3: TGCAGTGCTATTAACAGGGTTGCACCCCTCCACTTT. It codes for CSAINRVAPLHF. This chain links TRBV20-1 with TRBJ1-6, with D possibly matching TRBD1 (6 bases). The CDR3 is 12 amino acids. V shed 4 bases and J shed 11 bases, with 12 bases lying between them. Germline V CDR1 and CDR2: DFQATT, SNEGSKA (reference sequence).

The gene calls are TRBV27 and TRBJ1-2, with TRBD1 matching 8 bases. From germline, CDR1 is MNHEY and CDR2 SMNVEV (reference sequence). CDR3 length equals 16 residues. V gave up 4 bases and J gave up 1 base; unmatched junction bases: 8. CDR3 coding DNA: TGTGCCAGCAGTTCGAGGACAGGGACGGTTAACTATGGCTACACCTTC. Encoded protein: CASSSRTGTVNYGYTF.

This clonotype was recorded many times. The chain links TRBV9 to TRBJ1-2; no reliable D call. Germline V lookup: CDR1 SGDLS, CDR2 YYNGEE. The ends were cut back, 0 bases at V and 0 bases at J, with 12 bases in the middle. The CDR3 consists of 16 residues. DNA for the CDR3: TGTGCCAGCAGCGTAGGGGTACAGTCGCCTAACTATGGCTACACCTTC. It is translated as CASSVGVQSPNYGYTF. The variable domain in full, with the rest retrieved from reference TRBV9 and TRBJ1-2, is DSGVTQTPKHLITATGQRVTLRCSPRSGDLSVYWYQQSLDQGLQFLIQYYNGEERAKGNILERFSAQQFPDLHSELNLSSLELGDSALYFCASSVGVQSPNYGYTFGSGTRLTVV.